This T cell receptor (beta chain) came from a study of T cell responses to AZD1222 COVID-19 vaccine (dated by TCRdb to the early 2020s). With respect to the entire study: AZD1222 recipients with second doses at about 4 weeks or about 12 weeks were pooled, because spike-specific TCR depth and breadth did not differ between schedules. Trial participants were enrolled by age into 18-55, 56-69 and 70-plus year subgroups, with approximately 150, 28 and 58 TCR-sequenced participants respectively. TCR sequencing was performed for more than 230 trial participants, of whom roughly 200 were given two doses of AZD1222 and around 25 were given two doses of MenACWY control vaccine. Broader findings and caveats from the paper: Most participants were white British and females outnumbered males, and the authors suggested that clonal diversity may have been underestimated. After two AZD1222 doses, spike-specific TCR breadth and depth were significantly higher than at day 0 and than in MenACWY recipients. Reportedly, close to half of the unique spike-specific TCRs recognized epitopes lying outside the regions that are mutated in the B.1.351 and B.1.1.7 variants. Because no samples from the day 14 peak response were available, repertoires could be characterized only after the peak T cell response. Conclusions about previously exposed vaccinees were limited because only a handful of AZD1222 recipients were SARS-CoV-2 seropositive at baseline. The 56-69-year group was small, and its depth increase did not reach significance, likely because of low power. Vaccine-associated CD4 TCRs spanned the whole spike protein, with dominant responses in regions 160-218 and 743-854.

Read against the paper, the sample's time point label means: baseline before first vaccination. Samples from vaccinated people were obtained from the UK trials COV001 and COV002, which included a single-blind randomized controlled phase 2/3 trial of AZD1222 (ChAdOx1 nCoV-19) in healthy adults. For TCRbeta chain sequencing, PBMC samples were collected from trial participants at day 0 and at day 28 after the second dose. About this clone itself: The target of this receptor is not known. No qualities accompany the bases; no much larger clone lies one base away.

CDR1 ENHRY and CDR2 SYGVKD were looked up in the germline V gene. The CDR3 has 16 amino acids, counting the end cysteine and phenylalanine. The only DNA kept is the CDR3, 48 bases in frame from the first base. V and J are truncated by 0 bases and 5 bases respectively, leaving an intervening sequence of 13 bases. The CDR3 regions of human TCRbeta chains were analyzed by immunosequencing. On the study's bioinformatics: Repertoire TCRs were checked for matches against a reference library of SARS-CoV-2-specific TCRs that had been generated using the MIRA antigen-specificity platform. Breadth was defined as the fraction of unique TCRs that were SARS-CoV-2-associated, and depth was defined as the fraction of total T cells that were SARS-CoV-2-associated. Using the MIRA data, every spike-specific TCR was mapped to the spike region that the TCR reacted to and assigned to either a CD4 or a CD8 class. Log10-transformed breadth and depth values were compared by one-way ANOVA with Sidak's multiple comparisons tests. This immuneACCESS table, as held by TCRdb, lists in-frame sequences with V and J called but not all clones. Of the missing ones, under half trace to an unresolved V gene in checked studies; the others have no known cause. D and trimming were read from the DNA, whereas the V and J calls and clone size are those reported in that table. This sample is represented by under 200,000 clones; about 94% of them were singletons. The top ten constitute roughly 8.4% of the sample.

Sequences were derived from peripheral blood, sampled on day 0 of AZD1222 vaccination. The chain is assembled from TRBV10-3 and TRBJ1-4, with no confidently assigned D gene. This TCR came from an adult in good health. The DNA reads TGTGCCATCAGTGAGTCCGTAGGGTTGGGGAATGAAAAACTGTTTTTT. It encodes CAISESVGLGNEKLFF.